The T cell receptor beta chain under discussion was sequenced for a study of post-analysis software for immune sequencing data. The V and J ends lost 4 bases and 2 bases, in that order; junction bases with no gene match: 11. The CDR3 covers 16 residues. Looked up from germline, CDR1 is SQVTM and CDR2 is ANQGSEA. Study outcomes and limitations: Four or five TRBV segments occurring more often in patients than controls included TRBV5-6, TRBV5-1 and TRBV20-1. Strong co-clustering by F measure linked samples that shared a preparation batch.

Libraries were made from TCR beta cDNA, and they carried unique molecular identifiers. TCRdb passed the PCR reads through MiXCR, listing each CDR3 protein once. This table holds approximately 730,000 distinct CDR3 sequences, 25% to 30% found once. Concerning this clonotype itself: The antigen remains undetermined.

The chain recombines TRBV29-1 with TRBJ2-1; 7 positions agree with TRBD2. This TCR was sampled from a girl aged 10 to 17 with multiple sclerosis. The sequenced sample was blood. The CDR3 region has the DNA TGCAGCGTTGCCGGGGCGGGAGCAGCCACCTACAATGAGCAGTTCTTC. Translated, it gives CSVAGAGAATYNEQFF.